These T cell receptor beta chains were read from a single sample in a study of shared clonotypes between healthy human individuals. Method: immunoSEQ multiplex PCR; TCRdb's copy keeps in-frame clones and lacks some. The sample includes about 1.1 million clones, approximately 78% seen only once; the top ten take under 0.8%. The sequencing input was memory CD4+ T cells from PBMCs. The receptors here all came from a man aged 18 to 30 in good health. Some clones in this sample may be carry-over from other donors' samples. The CDR3 runs from the conserved cysteine through the conserved F or W. A D gene is named only where the DNA matches it firmly. Some rows have no size entry. The others give once, few or many, or a class for an expanded clone.

v_gene	abundance	j_gene	d_gene	CDR3aa	CDR3nt
TRBV7-3	-	TRBJ2-3	-	CASSSNRDTQYF	TGTGCCAGCAGCTCCAATCGGGATACGCAGTATTTT
TRBV29-1	-	TRBJ1-2	-	CSVEVGSRVGGYTF	TGCAGCGTTGAGGTTGGCAGTCGAGTAGGTGGCTACACCTTC
TRBV20-1	-	TRBJ2-1	-	CRALGRGEQFF	TGCAGGGCGCTGGGCCGGGGTGAGCAGTTCTTC
TRBV5-4	-	TRBJ2-7	-	CASSLGGAGGDEQYF	TGTGCCAGCAGCCTTGGAGGAGCAGGGGGGGACGAGCAGTACTTC
TRBV28	few	TRBJ1-2	TRBD1	CASSLWEPGQGAGYTF	TGTGCCAGCAGTTTGTGGGAACCGGGACAGGGGGCTGGCTACACCTTC
TRBV11-3	once	TRBJ2-1	-	CASSLGTDREQFF	TGTGCCAGCAGCTTAGGAACCGATCGGGAGCAGTTCTTC
TRBV5-1	many	TRBJ2-1	-	CASSLGQNEQFF	TGCGCCAGCAGCTTGGGACAGAATGAGCAGTTCTTC
TRBV21-1	-	TRBJ2-2	-	CASSNHAIPGAGELFF	TGTGCCAGCAGCAATCACGCCATCCCGGGGGCCGGGGAGCTGTTTTTT
TRBV20-1	-	TRBJ2-1	-	CSVRSNEQFF	TGCAGTGTACGTTCGAATGAGCAGTTCTTC
TRBV4-2	-	TRBJ2-7	-	CASSQNPGSGYEQYF	TGTGCCAGCAGCCAAAATCCAGGTTCGGGCTACGAGCAGTACTTC
TRBV15	few	TRBJ1-5	-	CATSRDVKENQPQHF	TGTGCCACCAGCAGAGATGTCAAGGAGAATCAGCCCCAGCATTTT
TRBV18	-	TRBJ1-2	-	CASSQEAGGIGYGYTF	TGTGCCAGCTCACAAGAAGCTGGGGGAATCGGTTATGGCTACACCTTC
TRBV19	-	TRBJ2-7	-	CARGKTGLYEQYF	TGTGCCAGGGGAAAGACAGGTCTCTACGAGCAGTACTTC
TRBV7-2	-	TRBJ2-3	-	CASSLVDPRGDTQYF	TGTGCCAGCAGCTTAGTTGACCCCCGGGGTGATACGCAGTATTTT
TRBV10-3	-	TRBJ1-1	-	CAISELPHTEAFF	TGTGCCATCAGTGAGTTGCCCCATACTGAAGCTTTCTTT
TRBV25-1	-	TRBJ1-2	-	CATGPRLGDGYTF	TGTGCCACAGGCCCTCGGCTAGGAGATGGCTACACCTTC
TRBV7-2	-	TRBJ2-3	-	CASSSPRRTHRSTDTQYF	TGTGCCAGCAGCTCTCCTCGCCGCACCCATCGATCCACAGATACGCAGTATTTT
TRBV5-1	few	TRBJ1-2	TRBD1	CASSLQGDYGYTF	TGCGCCAGCAGCTTGCAGGGGGACTATGGCTACACCTTC
TRBV6-5	-	TRBJ2-5	-	CASSYGAAQETQYF	TGTGCCAGCAGTTACGGAGCGGCCCAAGAGACCCAGTACTTC
TRBV7-7	-	TRBJ2-5	-	CASSLARTAGGETQYF	TGTGCCAGCAGCTTAGCGCGGACAGCCGGCGGGGAGACCCAGTACTTC
TRBV9	-	TRBJ1-1	-	CASSVDRGKAFF	TGTGCCAGCAGCGTAGATCGGGGGAAAGCTTTCTTT
TRBV6-1	many	TRBJ2-7	TRBD1	CASSEETRGRNEQYF	TGTGCCAGCAGTGAGGAAACCAGGGGGCGAAACGAGCAGTACTTC
TRBV28	-	TRBJ1-5	-	CASRLQGESQPQHF	TGTGCCAGCAGACTCCAGGGTGAGAGTCAGCCCCAGCATTTT
TRBV5-5	-	TRBJ1-1	TRBD1	CASSLTGVNTEAFF	TGTGCCAGCAGCTTGACAGGGGTGAACACTGAAGCTTTCTTT
TRBV5-1	-	TRBJ1-1	-	CASSLAGYMNTEAFF	TGCGCCAGCAGCCTCGCAGGTTACATGAACACTGAAGCTTTCTTT
TRBV6-1	-	TRBJ2-5	-	CASSEGWDARLETQYF	TGTGCCAGCAGTGAGGGGTGGGACGCAAGACTGGAGACCCAGTACTTC
TRBV9	-	TRBJ2-7	TRBD1	CASSGTGDPLYEQYF	TGTGCCAGCAGCGGGACAGGGGATCCTCTCTACGAGCAGTACTTC
TRBV29-1	few	TRBJ1-1	-	CSAGGWVTEAFF	TGCAGCGCCGGAGGGTGGGTGACTGAAGCTTTCTTT
TRBV5-1	-	TRBJ2-7	-	CASSLSSGGYEQYF	TGCGCCAGCAGCTTGTCGAGCGGTGGCTACGAGCAGTACTTC
TRBV9	-	TRBJ1-3	-	CASSPVPNTIYF	TGTGCCAGCAGCCCCGTCCCAAACACCATATATTTT
TRBV11-1	once	TRBJ2-1	TRBD1	CASSLAENRGGEQFF	TGTGCCAGCAGCTTAGCAGAAAACAGGGGTGGTGAGCAGTTCTTC
TRBV30	-	TRBJ2-7	TRBD1	CAWRDRPYEQYF	TGTGCCTGGAGGGACAGGCCCTACGAGCAGTACTTC
TRBV6-6	-	TRBJ2-5	TRBD2	CASSLGTSRQETQYF	TGTGCCAGCAGTCTTGGGACTAGTCGGCAAGAGACCCAGTACTTC
TRBV7-9	-	TRBJ1-1	-	CASSSKANTEAFF	TGTGCCAGCAGCTCCAAGGCGAACACTGAAGCTTTCTTT
TRBV4-1	-	TRBJ2-2	-	CASRASRDTGELFF	TGCGCCAGCAGAGCCAGTAGGGACACCGGGGAGCTGTTTTTT
TRBV5-1	-	TRBJ2-7	TRBD2	CASSLELGLAGEYEQYF	TGCGCCAGCAGCTTGGAACTGGGACTAGCGGGAGAATACGAGCAGTACTTC
TRBV18	-	TRBJ2-7	-	CASSLDARGEQYF	TGTGCCAGCTCACTCGACGCTAGAGGCGAGCAGTACTTC
TRBV28	-	TRBJ2-3	-	CASRPHSTDTQYF	TGTGCCAGCAGACCCCATAGCACAGATACGCAGTATTTT
TRBV9	-	TRBJ2-3	TRBD2	CASSPAGGQGDTQYF	TGTGCCAGCAGCCCCGCGGGGGGTCAAGGAGATACGCAGTATTTT
TRBV9	-	TRBJ2-7	-	CASSRTALGDEQYF	TGTGCCAGCAGCAGGACTGCCCTCGGAGACGAGCAGTACTTC
TRBV7-9	-	TRBJ2-5	-	CASSLASGVETQYF	TGTGCCAGCAGCTTAGCATCAGGGGTAGAGACCCAGTACTTC
TRBV10-3	many	TRBJ1-3	TRBD1	CAISDRGSGNTIYF	TGTGCCATCAGTGACAGGGGGTCTGGAAACACCATATATTTT